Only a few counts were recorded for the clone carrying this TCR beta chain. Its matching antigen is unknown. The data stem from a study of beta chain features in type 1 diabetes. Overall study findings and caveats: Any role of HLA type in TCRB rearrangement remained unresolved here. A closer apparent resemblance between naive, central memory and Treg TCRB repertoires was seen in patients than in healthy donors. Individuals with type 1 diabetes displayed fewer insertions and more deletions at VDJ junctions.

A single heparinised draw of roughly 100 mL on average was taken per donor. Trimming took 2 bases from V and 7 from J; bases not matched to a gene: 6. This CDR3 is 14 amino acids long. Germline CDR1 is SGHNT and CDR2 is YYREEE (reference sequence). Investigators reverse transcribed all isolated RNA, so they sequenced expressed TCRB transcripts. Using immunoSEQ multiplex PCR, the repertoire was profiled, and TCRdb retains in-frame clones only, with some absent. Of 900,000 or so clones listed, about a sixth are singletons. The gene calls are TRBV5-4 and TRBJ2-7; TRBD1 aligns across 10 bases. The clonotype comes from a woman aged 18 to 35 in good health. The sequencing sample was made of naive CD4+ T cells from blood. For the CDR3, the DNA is TGTGCCAGCAGCTTCGACCGGGACAGGGGTGAGCAGTACTTC. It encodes CASSFDRDRGEQYF.